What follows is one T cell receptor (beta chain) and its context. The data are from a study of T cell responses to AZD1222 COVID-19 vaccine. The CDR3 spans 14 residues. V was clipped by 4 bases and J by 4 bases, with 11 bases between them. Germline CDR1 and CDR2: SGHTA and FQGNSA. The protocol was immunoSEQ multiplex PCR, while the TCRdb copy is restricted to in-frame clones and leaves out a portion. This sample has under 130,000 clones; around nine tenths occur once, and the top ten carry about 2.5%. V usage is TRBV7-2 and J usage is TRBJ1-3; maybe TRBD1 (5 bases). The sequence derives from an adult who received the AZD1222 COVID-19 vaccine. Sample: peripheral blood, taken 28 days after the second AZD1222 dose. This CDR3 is CASSSRRTGNTIYF. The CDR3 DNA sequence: TGTGCCAGCAGCTCACGGAGGACAGGAAACACCATATATTTT. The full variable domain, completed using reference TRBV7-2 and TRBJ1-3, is GAGVSQSPSNKVTEKGKDVELRCDPISGHTALYWYRQSLGQGLEFLIYFQGNSAPDKSGLPSDRFSAERTGGSVSTLTIQRTQQEDSAVYLCASSSRRTGNTIYFGEGSWLTVV.